The present T cell receptor (beta chain) was sequenced within a study of HIV-infected patients and healthy controls. Alpha and beta constant-region primers primed reverse transcription of around 500 ng RNA. Using multiplexing indices, alpha and beta chain libraries were generated apart by chain-specific third strand synthesis. Priming off the SP2 site generated the second strand. TCRdb analysed the 5' RACE reads with MiXCR anew, one entry per CDR3 protein. The table lists about 18,000 distinct CDR3 sequences, 9.5% to 15% of them singletons, with 11% in the top ten. The sample holds many counts of this clonotype. The antigen remains undetermined. The study, taken as a whole, reports: The diversity differences were not explained by slight age and sex differences between study cohorts. HIV-infected patients and controls differed significantly in mean usage of eight alpha and eight beta V genes. Untreated HIV+ repertoires had roughly threefold fewer distinct CDR3s and lower Shannon diversity than healthy controls.

Whole blood was used without fractionation, so all unsorted peripheral T cells were included. J was trimmed by 9 bases and V by 4 bases; bases with no gene match: 15. The germline V gene has CDR1 LGHNA and CDR2 YNFKEQ. The length of the CDR3 is 16 residues. The sequence derives from an adult in good health. The material sequenced was blood. V and J are TRBV4-2 and TRBJ2-3; 8 positions match TRBD2. CDR3 protein: CASSPSGGAITRTQYF. The CDR3 DNA follows: TGTGCCAGCAGCCCGAGCGGGGGCGCCATAACTAGAACGCAGTATTTT.